This T cell receptor beta chain was recovered during a study of T cell repertoires in cytomegalovirus infection (dated by TCRdb to between 2018 and 2021). About the full investigation: The HLA type of each donor mattered for the analysis, because public TCR beta signatures pointed to carriage of CMV infection along with the matching HLA type. Overall results and qualifications from the work: Carriers of CMV infection plus the relevant HLA type were discriminated by the cumulative frequency of public TCR beta family members in the study cohort and in an independent roughly 370-donor cohort. The ex vivo response was dominated by HLA-C-restricted CMV-specific TCR beta clonotypes, which also provided the single most frequent clonotype in two of eight donors.

The junction shows trimming of 5 bases on V and 5 bases on J, plus 10 bases between the germline ends. CDR1 SGHTA and CDR2 FQGNSA are derived from the germline V gene. Reading from cysteine to phenylalanine, the CDR3 counts 13 amino acids. The retained sequence is limited to the CDR3, 39 bases, with the frame set at the first base. This clonotype has a count of ten or more. The clone's antigen remains unknown. No base-level quality is on record; no much larger clone is a single base apart. The instrument given in TCRdb is Illumina HiSeq 1500. TCRdb passed the public sequencing reads through fastp at Q25 and MiXCR, retaining productive beta sequences. Each CDR3 protein gets just one entry, which takes the most common genes and DNA from the rows behind it. This sample comprises about 300,000 distinct CDR3 sequences, roughly 23% of them detected only once. Together, the top ten hold over 11% of the sample.

The receptor was isolated from a human donor in good health (CMV status not recorded). Some clones in this sample may be carry-over from other donors' samples. The rearranged chain carries TRBV7-2 and TRBJ1-5, with no D gene named confidently. Specimen: PBMCs. Here is the DNA: TGTGCCAGCAGCCCGAAGACGGATCAGCCCCAGCATTTT. Its translation is CASSPKTDQPQHF.